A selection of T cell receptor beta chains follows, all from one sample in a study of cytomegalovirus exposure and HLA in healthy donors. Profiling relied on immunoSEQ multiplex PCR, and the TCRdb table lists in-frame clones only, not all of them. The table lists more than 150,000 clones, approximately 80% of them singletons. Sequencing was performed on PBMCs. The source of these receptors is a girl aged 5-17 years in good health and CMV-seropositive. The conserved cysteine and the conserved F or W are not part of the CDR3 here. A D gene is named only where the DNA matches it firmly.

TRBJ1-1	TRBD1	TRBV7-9	ASSFREQGVVNTEAF
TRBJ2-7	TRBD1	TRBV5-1	ASSFDRGNYEQY
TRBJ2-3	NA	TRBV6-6	ASSIAALTDTQY
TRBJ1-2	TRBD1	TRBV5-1	ASSPQGADGYT
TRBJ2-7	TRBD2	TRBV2	ASSKTSAYSYEQY
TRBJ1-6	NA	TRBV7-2	ASSLFRGPRGSPLH
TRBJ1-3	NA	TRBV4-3	ASSQGTGPSGNTIY
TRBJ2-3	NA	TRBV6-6	ASSYQGPDTQY
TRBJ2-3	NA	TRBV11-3	ASSQGSSTDTQY
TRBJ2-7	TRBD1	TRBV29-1	SVEDTGQGSYEQY
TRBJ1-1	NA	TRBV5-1	ASQARVDDTEAF
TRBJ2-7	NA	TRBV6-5	ASRLRDTSYEQY
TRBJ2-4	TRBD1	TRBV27	ASSNTGGWDKNIQY
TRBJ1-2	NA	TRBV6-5	ASSYRGYGYT
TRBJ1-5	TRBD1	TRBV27	ASSPGTGGFQPQH
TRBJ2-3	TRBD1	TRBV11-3	ASSGQGTDTQY
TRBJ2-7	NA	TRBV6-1	ASSAQTGPGFQRY
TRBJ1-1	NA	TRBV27	ASSLSPGFPEAF
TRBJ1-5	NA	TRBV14	ASSHRGTDSNQPQH
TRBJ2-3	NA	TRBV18	ASSPEAADTQY
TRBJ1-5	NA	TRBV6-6	ASSSSEELFNQPQH
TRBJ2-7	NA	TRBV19	ASSTLSGDRVEQY
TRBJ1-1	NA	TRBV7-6	ASSRFGGGEAF
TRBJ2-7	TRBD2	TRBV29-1	SVEVASGRSYEQY
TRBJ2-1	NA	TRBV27	ASRTRPSSYNEQF
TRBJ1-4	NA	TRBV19	ASSLGLGSYEKLF
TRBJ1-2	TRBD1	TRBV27	ARPPSRGRDGYT